What follows describes a single T cell receptor beta chain. What it binds is not known. The data derive from a study of cytomegalovirus exposure and HLA in healthy donors. Whole-study context: Early release data held some 79 million unique TCRs from HLA-typed donors.

PCR used 60 Vbeta primers and 13 Jbeta primers. Method: immunoSEQ multiplex PCR; TCRdb's copy keeps in-frame clones and lacks some. The sample table sets out over 60,000 clones. The germline gives CDR1 MNHNS, CDR2 SASEGT. V was cut by 2 bases and J by 11 bases, with 15 bases left in between. This CDR3 comprises 13 residues. Findings and limits, study-wide: The authors considered a cluster of highly shared sequence variants likely to be a sequencing artifact.

The sequence derives from a female donor in good health and CMV-seropositive. The specimen sequenced was PBMCs. The chain employs TRBV6-1 and TRBJ1-1; D is perhaps TRBD1 (6 bases). As DNA, the CDR3 is TGTGCCAGCAGTGAAAGGACAGCCCTGAATGCTTTCTTT. This encodes CASSERTALNAFF.